This T cell receptor beta chain was obtained from a study of blood T cell repertoires in COVID-19. Study-level information: Italy, Spain and the United States were the sources of the convalescent and acute COVID-19 samples.

Trimming removed 6 bases at V and 6 bases at J, with 9 bases between. The germline gives CDR1 MNHEY, CDR2 SVGAGI. The CDR3 extends over 13 amino acids. Authors' data handling: Scientists estimated how many nucleated cells there were by amplifying reference gene primers. Data came from immunoSEQ multiplex PCR; TCRdb stores just in-frame clones and leaves some out. Clone size and V and J calls were adopted from that table, with D and trimming inferred from the DNA. The sample has approximately 100,000 clones; approximately 90% are singletons. The V call is TRBV6-5, the J call TRBJ1-6; D unclear. Sequencing used peripheral blood. The receptor's source is a woman of 80 years or more in a cohort sampled during active COVID-19. The CDR3 sequence: CASSARGNSPLHF. CDR3 DNA sequence: TGTGCCAGCAGCGCTAGAGGTAATTCACCCCTCCACTTT.